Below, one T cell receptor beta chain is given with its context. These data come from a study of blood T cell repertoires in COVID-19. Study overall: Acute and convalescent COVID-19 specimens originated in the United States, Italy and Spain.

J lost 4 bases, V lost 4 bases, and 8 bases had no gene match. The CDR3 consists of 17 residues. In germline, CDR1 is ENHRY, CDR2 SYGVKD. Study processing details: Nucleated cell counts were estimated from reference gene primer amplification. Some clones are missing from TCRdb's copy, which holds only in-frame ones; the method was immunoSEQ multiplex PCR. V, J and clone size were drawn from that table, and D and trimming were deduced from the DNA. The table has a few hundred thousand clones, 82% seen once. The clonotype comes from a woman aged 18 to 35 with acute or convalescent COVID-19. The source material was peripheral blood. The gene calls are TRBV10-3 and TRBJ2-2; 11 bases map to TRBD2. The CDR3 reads CAISVGGTSGSTGELFF. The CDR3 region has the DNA TGTGCCATCAGTGTAGGCGGGACTAGCGGTTCCACCGGGGAGCTGTTTTTT.